This TCR beta chain was identified in a study of pediatric ulcerative colitis (dated by TCRdb to the late 2010s). A note on the overall study: More than five ulcerative colitis patients had pancolitis and two had left-sided colitis, with histology consistent with ulcerative colitis in all. The Pediatric Ulcerative Colitis Activity Index classified a couple of patients as having mild disease, four as having moderate disease and three as having acute severe colitis. From under ten newly diagnosed, treatment-naive pediatric ulcerative colitis patients and a handful of non-IBD control children, paired blood and rectal samples were collected. Summary of the overall study and its limitations: Significantly higher autologous blood-rectal clonal overlap was found in ulcerative colitis patients than in controls, which suggested increased T cell trafficking to inflamed tissue. T cells from blood may have been included in the rectal pinch biopsies, particularly in patients with overt colitis. Because repertoires came from total lymphocyte DNA, patterns in rare subsets such as regulatory T cells may not be reflected. For technical reasons, substantially fewer templates were yielded by the blood samples of two patients, and these blood samples were excluded from blood-rectal overlap analysis. Only a few individuals were included in the healthy control group, which was small. Two rectal CDR3 clonotypes were found in every ulcerative colitis patient but in no control. Features of the rectal repertoire distinguished controls, mild-moderate colitis patients and acute severe colitis patients, and in acute severe colitis rectal diversity was lower because of clonal expansions.

During colonoscopy, one to two pinch biopsies were obtained from the rectum for research purposes. Before the diagnostic colonoscopy, none of the ulcerative colitis patients had been given any immunosuppressive medication. Before DNA was isolated, the rectal biopsies underwent proteinase K digestion. The Wizard kit (Promega) was used to extract genomic DNA from blood and intestinal samples. Based on the germline V gene, the CDR1 and CDR2 sequences are SGHAT and FQNNGV. From cysteine to phenylalanine, the CDR3 is 12 amino acids long. The read is trimmed to its CDR3 DNA, 36 bases read in frame from base 1. V gives up 1 base and J gives up 8 bases, and the segment between their germline ends measures 8 bases. The sample holds a few counts of this clone. The clone's antigen remains unknown. The record has no base qualities; no much larger clone is one base away. Through the immunoSEQ TRB Survey service, multiplex V and J primers were used to amplify rearranged CDR3 beta regions from genomic DNA. To keep sequencing depth equal across samples, survey-level depth of up to 500,000 reads per sample was applied. The libraries were purified, combined into pools and sequenced with Illumina technology. The study's processing was this. Productive clonality, sample overlap, pairwise scatters, CDR3 beta length, V/D/J gene usage and productiveness were all assessed with the immunoSEQ online tools. Alongside Shannon and Simpson indices, calculated diversity was computed as the number of unique rearrangements divided by total templates, multiplied by 100. Z-score normalized data were analyzed by principal component analysis with the R prcomp function and the ggbiplot package. Morisita's index was used to quantify the clonal overlap between blood and rectum within each subject. Here the immuneACCESS table is served through TCRdb, limited to in-frame sequences with V and J called. Missing clones are a known gap in these copies; in checked studies unresolved V genes cover under half, and the rest lacks a known reason. V, J and clone size reflect that table, while D and trimming were determined from the DNA. This sample holds 20,000 or so clones; about three quarters were observed only once. Roughly 16% of the sample belongs to the ten largest clones.

Material: gut tissue. This sequence uses TRBV11-2 and TRBJ1-1, with no D gene named confidently. The TCR was taken from a boy younger than 18 with severe ulcerative colitis. The DNA sequence is TGTGCCAGCAGCTTAGGGAGGATCGAAGCTTTCTTT. Its translation is CASSLGRIEAFF.